This T cell receptor beta chain was sequenced for a study of cytomegalovirus exposure and HLA in healthy donors. Study at large: Of roughly 360 genotyped donors, about 81% grouped in the Caucasian-associated ancestry cluster.

The PCR ran on 60 Vbeta and 13 Jbeta primers. TCRdb keeps only in-frame clones here, not all; method: immunoSEQ multiplex PCR. The sample includes more than 80,000 clones, approximately 82% seen only once; the top ten take roughly 3.5%. The receptor comes from a female donor in good health and CMV-seropositive. The sequencing sample was made of PBMCs.

The CDR3 reads CASRRNGDTQYF. The CDR3 nucleotides read TGTGCCAGCAGACGGAACGGGGATACGCAGTATTTT. The chain recombines TRBV6-5 with TRBJ2-3; D remains unclear. V lost 6 bases and J 6 bases, leaving 10 bases between the germline ends. CDR1 is MNHEY and CDR2 is SVGAGI in the germline V gene. The CDR3 spans 12 residues.